Sequencing of this T cell receptor beta chain was carried out in a study of T cells in Graves' hyperthyroidism and ophthalmopathy. The overall study: At the time of initial diagnosis and before any treatment, peripheral blood was collected. Study conclusions and caveats: Onset of ophthalmopathy came a median 6.5 months after the model predicted it.

Note on this clonotype: What it recognizes is unknown.

Germline CDR1 SGHTA, CDR2 FQGNSA. This CDR3 contains 16 residues. V gave up 1 base and J gave up 2 bases, with 15 bases separating them. From RNA transcripts, TCR beta CDR3 regions were amplified. HTBI primers drove first-round RT-PCR of the TCR CDR3. TCRdb ran MiXCR on the multiplex PCR reads and lists one entry per CDR3 protein. The sample records approximately 600,000 distinct CDR3 sequences, around 15% being singletons. With a duration under 2 months, the hyperthyroidism was newly diagnosed in patients aged 18 to 65. The V gene is TRBV7-2, the J gene TRBJ2-7; D gene unclear. The specimen was blood. The source is a woman in her 30s with Graves' hyperthyroidism. DNA of the CDR3: TGTGCCAGCAGCTTAGGACTGGGCCTTAAAACCTACGAGCAGTACTTC. Translating it yields CASSLGLGLKTYEQYF.